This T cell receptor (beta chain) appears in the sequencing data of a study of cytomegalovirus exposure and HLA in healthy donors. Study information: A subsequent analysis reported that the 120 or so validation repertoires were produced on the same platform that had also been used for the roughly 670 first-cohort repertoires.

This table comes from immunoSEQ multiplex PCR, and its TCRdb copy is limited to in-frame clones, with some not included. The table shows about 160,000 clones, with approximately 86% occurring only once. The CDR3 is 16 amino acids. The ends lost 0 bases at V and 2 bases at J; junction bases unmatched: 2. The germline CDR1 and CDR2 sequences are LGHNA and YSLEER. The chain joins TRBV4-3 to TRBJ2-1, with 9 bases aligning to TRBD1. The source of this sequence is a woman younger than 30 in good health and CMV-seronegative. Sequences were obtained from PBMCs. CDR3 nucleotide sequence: TGCGCCAGCAGCCAAGACCGGGACAGGGCCTACAATGAGCAGTTCTTC. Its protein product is CASSQDRDRAYNEQFF.